The T cell receptor beta chain described here comes from a study of STAT5B mutations in CD4+ large granular lymphocyte leukemia. Measured with immunoSEQ multiplex PCR; TCRdb has only the in-frame clones, and not every one. The sample records approximately 32,000 clones, roughly 72% being singletons. The V gene's germline CDR1 is SGHDT and CDR2 YYEEEE. There are 17 residues in the CDR3. The germline V and J ends were trimmed by 3 bases and 3 bases, with 19 bases remaining between them. This clone was recorded only once. Sequenced material: CD4+ T cells from blood buffy coats. This rearrangement joins TRBV5-6 to TRBJ1-5, with D possibly matching TRBD1 (6 bases). This sequence was found in a human donor in good health. CDR3 DNA: TGTGCCAGCAGCTCACTGGGCGCAGGGGAGGCCAATCAGCCCCAGCATTTT. Translation gives CASSSLGAGEANQPQHF.